Listed below are T cell receptor beta chains from one sample, sequenced in a study of shared clonotypes between healthy human individuals. TCRdb's table, derived via immunoSEQ multiplex PCR, lists solely in-frame clones and lacks some. The table lists some 1,600,000 clones, roughly 98% of them singletons. What was sequenced was naive CD4+ T cells sorted from blood. The receptors stem from a man aged 30 to 45 in good health. The CDR3 runs from the conserved cysteine through the conserved F or W. Fields, in order: J gene, clone size, D gene, V gene, CDR3 DNA, CDR3 protein. A D gene is named only where the DNA matches it firmly. Only some rows state a clone size, as once, few, many or a class for expanded clones.

J gene: TRBJ2-5
clone size: NA
D gene: TRBD2
V gene: TRBV6-5
CDR3 DNA: TGTGCCAGCAGTGTGAGAGCGGGAGGTGAGACCCAGTACTTC
CDR3 protein: CASSVRAGGETQYF

J gene: TRBJ2-1
clone size: NA
D gene: NA
V gene: TRBV7-2
CDR3 DNA: TGTGCCAGCAGCTCCCGGGACTACAATGAGCAGTTCTTC
CDR3 protein: CASSSRDYNEQFF

J gene: TRBJ1-5
clone size: NA
D gene: NA
V gene: TRBV18
CDR3 DNA: TGTGCCAGCTCACCACTCCCGGGTGATGGCAATCAGCCCCAGCATTTT
CDR3 protein: CASSPLPGDGNQPQHF

J gene: TRBJ2-2
clone size: once
D gene: TRBD2
V gene: TRBV11-2
CDR3 DNA: TGTGCCAGCAGATTGGGGAGGGGCGAAGCGAACACCGGGGAGCTGTTTTTT
CDR3 protein: CASRLGRGEANTGELFF

J gene: TRBJ2-2
clone size: NA
D gene: NA
V gene: TRBV30
CDR3 DNA: TGTGCCTGGAGAGCCCTGGGGACCGGGGAGCTGTTTTTT
CDR3 protein: CAWRALGTGELFF

J gene: TRBJ2-3
clone size: NA
D gene: TRBD2
V gene: TRBV5-1
CDR3 DNA: TGCGCCAGCAGCTTACAAGGGAGGGCCCTCTTCCAACATACGCAGTATTTT
CDR3 protein: CASSLQGRALFQHTQYF

J gene: TRBJ1-5
clone size: once
D gene: TRBD1
V gene: TRBV2
CDR3 DNA: TGTGCCAGCACCAAAGTACAGGGGATTCAGCCCCAGCATTTT
CDR3 protein: CASTKVQGIQPQHF

J gene: TRBJ1-5
clone size: NA
D gene: NA
V gene: TRBV18
CDR3 DNA: TGTGCCAGCTCACCTGACCGCAATCAGCCCCAGCATTTT
CDR3 protein: CASSPDRNQPQHF

J gene: TRBJ2-5
clone size: NA
D gene: TRBD1
V gene: TRBV5-1
CDR3 DNA: TGCGCCAGCAGCCTGCAAGGGGGCATCCAAGAGACCCAGTACTTC
CDR3 protein: CASSLQGGIQETQYF

J gene: TRBJ1-5
clone size: NA
D gene: NA
V gene: TRBV27
CDR3 DNA: TGTGCCAGCAGTTTATCGTTAAGGGTAGGGCCCCAGCATTTT
CDR3 protein: CASSLSLRVGPQHF

J gene: TRBJ2-7
clone size: NA
D gene: TRBD2
V gene: TRBV5-1
CDR3 DNA: TGCGCCAGCAGCCCGGGAGGGGTCCCAAGCTCCTACGAGCAGTACTTC
CDR3 protein: CASSPGGVPSSYEQYF